This T cell receptor (beta chain) was sequenced in a study of PD-1 blockade in classical Hodgkin lymphoma. Time point reported: newly diagnosed, previously untreated cHL patient sample. From thawed PBMCs, magnetic negative selection was used to isolate the CD8+ T cells. Trimming took 2 bases from V and 2 from J, leaving 18 bases between them. The CDR3 spans 17 residues. In germline, CDR1 is MDHEN, CDR2 SYDVKM. This clone came up once. Its antigen is not identified. Overall study findings and caveats: A reduction in baseline TCR diversity was reportedly seen in newly diagnosed patients relative to healthy donors.

The method was immunoSEQ multiplex PCR; TCRdb's version includes in-frame clones alone and lacks a portion of them. This table holds 3,000 to 4,000 clones, roughly three quarters found once. Sequencing was performed on CD8+ T cells from blood. V gene TRBV28 combines with J gene TRBJ2-5; D is unclear. The sequence was collected from a human donor with classical Hodgkin lymphoma. The CDR3 protein is CASSLRLASLGQETQYF. The CDR3 DNA is TGTGCCAGCAGTTTACGTCTCGCTAGTCTCGGTCAAGAGACCCAGTACTTC.